Described below is a single T cell receptor beta chain sequence and its context. This entry comes from a study of blood T cell repertoires in COVID-19. Sequenced by immunoSEQ multiplex PCR; TCRdb stores in-frame clones only, minus some. The sample includes fewer than 500,000 clones, approximately 90% of them seen just once. Sequenced: peripheral blood. This TCR was recovered from a man between 18 and 35 years old with COVID-19, enrolled during active disease.

The CDR3 here is CASGAGASRGETQYF. CDR3 nucleotide sequence: TGCGCCAGCGGAGCAGGGGCTAGCCGGGGTGAGACCCAGTACTTC. This chain joins TRBV5-1 and TRBJ2-5; possible D gene TRBD1, 6 bases. CDR3 length: 15 residues. V was pared by 7 bases and J by 5 bases, with 21 bases between. From germline, CDR1 is SGHRS and CDR2 YFSETQ.